This section outlines one TCR beta chain sequence together with its context. This entry belongs to a study of blood T cell repertoires in COVID-19. The junction had 7 bases not matched to a gene; V was cut back by 5 bases and J by 4 bases. The germline V gene encodes CDR1 LNHDA and CDR2 SQIVND (reference sequence). CDR3 length: 15 amino acids. The table came from immunoSEQ multiplex PCR; TCRdb's copy has only in-frame clones and leaves some out. The table lists about 340,000 clones, approximately 92% of them singletons. The source is a woman younger than 45 who had recovered from COVID-19. Sequencing was performed on PBMCs or T cells enriched from blood (not recorded which). This sequence joins TRBV19 and TRBJ2-7; TRBD2 matches 11 bases. The DNA of the CDR3 is TGTGCCAGTAGTCTTAGCGGGGGGGCCCTATACGAGCAGTACTTC. This gives the protein CASSLSGGALYEQYF.